Listed below are T cell receptor beta chains from one sample, sequenced in a study of CD8 T cells in Susac syndrome. In TCRdb, the immunoSEQ multiplex PCR reads were re-called with MiXCR into one record per CDR3 protein. This sample has 210,000 or so distinct CDR3 sequences, with less than 95% found just once. The sample was CD4+ T cells from PBMCs. The receptors were sampled from a human donor with Susac syndrome. CDR3s include the opening cysteine and the closing phenylalanine or tryptophan. Each record gives: V gene, clone size, J gene, D gene, CDR3 DNA, CDR3 protein. The D gene is left open where the match is weak. Only some rows state a clone size, as once, few, many or a class for expanded clones.

TRBV5-4	NA	TRBJ2-1	TRBD2	TGTGCCAGCAGCTCTCGTAGTAGCGGGGGCCACTACAATGAGCAGTTCTTC	CASSSRSSGGHYNEQFF
TRBV24-1	NA	TRBJ2-1	TRBD2	TGTGCCACCAGTGACCCTGGACTAGCGGGCAATGAGCAGTTCTTC	CATSDPGLAGNEQFF
TRBV11-2	once	TRBJ1-4	NA	TGTGCCAGCAGCTTCGCAGGGAGTGAAAAACTGTTTTTT	CASSFAGSEKLFF
TRBV7-2	NA	TRBJ2-4	NA	TGTGCCAGCAGCTTTTTTGGGGAGATCAGCATTCAGTACTTC	CASSFFGEISIQYF
TRBV10-3	NA	TRBJ2-3	TRBD2	TGTGCCATCAGTGAACAGAGCGGGGGGCCCGACACAGATACGCAGTATTTT	CAISEQSGGPDTDTQYF
TRBV20-1	NA	TRBJ2-5	NA	TGCAGTGCTAGAGACCCACGCCCCGACCCAACGGTAGGAGAGACCCAGTACTTC	CSARDPRPDPTVGETQYF
TRBV4-3	NA	TRBJ2-1	NA	TGCGCCAGCAGCCATCCCCTTTGGGACCACAACTACAATGAGCAGTTCTTC	CASSHPLWDHNYNEQFF
TRBV18	NA	TRBJ1-5	NA	TGTGCCAGCTCACCGATCGGGGGGGCGCGTAGCAATCAGCCCCAGCATTTT	CASSPIGGARSNQPQHF
TRBV15	NA	TRBJ2-3	NA	TGTGCCACCAAGCAGGCCGGAACAGATACGCAGTATTTT	CATKQAGTDTQYF
TRBV9	NA	TRBJ2-3	NA	TGTGCCAGCAGCGTAGACAACATAGCGGACCTGGGACACCTTAGCACAGATACGCAGTATTTT	CASSVDNIADLGHLSTDTQYF
TRBV12-3/TRBV12-4	NA	TRBJ1-2	NA	TGTGCCAGCAGTTCTGGGGACTATGGCTACACCTTC	CASSSGDYGYTF
TRBV28	NA	TRBJ1-5	NA	TGTGCCAGCAGTTCAAGGACAAGGGGCAATCAGCCCCAGCATTTT	CASSSRTRGNQPQHF
TRBV10-3	NA	TRBJ2-7	TRBD1	TGTGCCATCAGTTCGGGACAGGGCACCTACGAGCAGTACTTC	CAISSGQGTYEQYF
TRBV12-3/TRBV12-4	NA	TRBJ1-6	NA	TGTGCCAGCAGTTTGAGGGGTAACTATAATTCACCCCTCCACTTT	CASSLRGNYNSPLHF
TRBV19	once	TRBJ2-7	NA	TGTGCCAGTAGTATTAGTCTGGTGGACGAGCAGTACTTC	CASSISLVDEQYF
TRBV19	NA	TRBJ1-2	TRBD1	TGTGCCAGTAGTCCCCGCACAGGGGTGACTGGCTACACCTTC	CASSPRTGVTGYTF
TRBV20-1	few	TRBJ2-7	NA	TGCAGTGTTCCCGGGCGCCGGGGCGATCACGAGCAGTACTTC	CSVPGRRGDHEQYF
TRBV2	NA	TRBJ1-1	TRBD1	TGTGCCAGCAGTGAAGTCGTGAGGGGGCTCGATTTCTTT	CASSEVVRGLDFF
TRBV3-1	NA	TRBJ2-3	TRBD2	TGTGCCAGCAGCCAGGGACTAGCGGTTGATACGCAGTATTTT	CASSQGLAVDTQYF
TRBV7-2	NA	TRBJ1-1	NA	TGTGCCAGCAGCTTAACGCCGATGCAGGGGACTGAAGCTTTCTTT	CASSLTPMQGTEAFF
TRBV5-4	NA	TRBJ2-3	TRBD1	TGTGCCAGCAGCCACCGGGACAGGGCCACAGATACGCAGTATTTT	CASSHRDRATDTQYF
TRBV20-1	NA	TRBJ2-1	NA	TGCAGTGCTAGAGACCAAGGGGCAGTCGTGGTGCAGTTCTTC	CSARDQGAVVVQFF
TRBV4-2	NA	TRBJ1-4	NA	TGTGCCAGCAGCCTTAAGGGGGGCTCCGAAGAAAAACTGTTTTTT	CASSLKGGSEEKLFF
TRBV5-1	NA	TRBJ2-1	NA	TGCGCCAGCAGCAGAACAGGGCTCCGGCTAGACAATGAGCAGTTCTTC	CASSRTGLRLDNEQFF
TRBV20-1	NA	TRBJ1-5	TRBD1	TGCAGTGCTAGCCCACGGACAGGCGGCAATCAGCCCCAGCATTTT	CSASPRTGGNQPQHF
TRBV18	NA	TRBJ1-2	NA	TGTGCCAGCTCACCGCCAGGGGTATATGGCTACACCTTC	CASSPPGVYGYTF
TRBV5-1	once	TRBJ2-2	TRBD1	TGCGCCAGCAGCTCGAACAGGGGGGAGAACACCGGGGAGCTGTTTTTT	CASSSNRGENTGELFF
TRBV3-1	NA	TRBJ1-2	NA	TGTGCCAGCAGCCAAGAAACGGGAATGCTTGGCTACACCTTC	CASSQETGMLGYTF
TRBV19	NA	TRBJ1-5	NA	TGTGCCACCTCGGACAGCCCAAGGAGGCCCCAGCATTTT	CATSDSPRRPQHF
TRBV5-1	NA	TRBJ1-2	NA	TGCGCCAGCAGCTTGGGGACAGTACGTACTAACTATGGCTACACCTTC	CASSLGTVRTNYGYTF
TRBV5-1	NA	TRBJ1-4	TRBD1	TGCGCCAGCAGCTCTCAGCCGGGACAGGGGGCTGGAAAACTGTTTTTT	CASSSQPGQGAGKLFF
TRBV6-2/TRBV6-3	once	TRBJ1-1	TRBD1	TGTGCCAGCAGTTGGGACAGGTTCACTGAAGCTTTCTTT	CASSWDRFTEAFF
TRBV6-6	NA	TRBJ1-6	NA	TGTGCCAGCAGTTACGTCCCCGGGCATAATTCACCCCTCCACTTT	CASSYVPGHNSPLHF
TRBV6-6	NA	TRBJ2-1	NA	TGTGCCAGCTGTGCATACAATGAGCAGTTCTTC	CASCAYNEQFF
TRBV20-1	NA	TRBJ1-5	TRBD1	TGCAGTGCTGACGACAGGGAGGGCAATCAGCCCCAGCATTTT	CSADDREGNQPQHF
TRBV9	once	TRBJ1-1	NA	TGTGCCAGCAGCGTAGGGGGTGGAATGGGGGGTGAAGCTTTCTTT	CASSVGGGMGGEAFF
TRBV29-1	NA	TRBJ2-2	NA	TGCAGCGCGAACGGGGTGGCGAACACCGGGGAGCTGTTTTTT	CSANGVANTGELFF
TRBV20-1	NA	TRBJ1-1	NA	TGCAGTGCTAGAGAAGGGGGGGCCACTGAAGCTTTCTTT	CSAREGGATEAFF
TRBV6-6	NA	TRBJ1-1	TRBD1	TGTGCCAGCAGTCCAGAAAACAGGGGAAAAGCTTTCTTT	CASSPENRGKAFF
TRBV20-1	NA	TRBJ2-7	NA	TGCAGTGCCGCCGGGGCTACCTACGAGCAGTACTTC	CSAAGATYEQYF
TRBV14	NA	TRBJ1-2	NA	TGTGCCAGCAGCCAAGAGGGCCGATATGGATATGGCTACACCTTC	CASSQEGRYGYGYTF
TRBV30	NA	TRBJ1-6	NA	TGTGCCTGGAGTGTACAAGGAGGGACTAGGGCCTCACCCCTCCACTTT	CAWSVQGGTRASPLHF
TRBV5-6	NA	TRBJ2-7	NA	TGTGCCAGCAGCTTGCCCGGGTACGAGCAGTACTTC	CASSLPGYEQYF
TRBV6-5	NA	TRBJ2-7	TRBD1	TGTGCCAGCAGTACCGGGACAGCCGCCGATTACGAGCAGTACTTC	CASSTGTAADYEQYF
TRBV6-5	NA	TRBJ1-4	NA	TGTGCCAGCAGTTACGACGGCCGGGGAAACGAAAAACTGTTTTTT	CASSYDGRGNEKLFF
TRBV2	NA	TRBJ2-7	TRBD1	TGTGCCAGCAGGGAGGGACAGGGGGCATACGAGCAGTACTTC	CASREGQGAYEQYF
TRBV15	once	TRBJ1-5	NA	TGTGCCACCAGCAGGCGTGGGGTGGACAGCAATCAGCCCCAGCATTTT	CATSRRGVDSNQPQHF
TRBV11-2	NA	TRBJ1-2	NA	TGTGCCAGCAGCTTAGCTCTGGCGGATGGCTACACCTTC	CASSLALADGYTF
TRBV20-1	NA	TRBJ1-6	TRBD1	TGCAGTGCTAGAGGGGACAGGGAGAATTCACCCCTCCACTTT	CSARGDRENSPLHF
TRBV4-2	NA	TRBJ1-5	NA	TGTGCCAGCAGCCAAACCAGGGGCCAGCCCCAGCATTTT	CASSQTRGQPQHF
TRBV6-6	NA	TRBJ2-2	NA	TGTGCCAGCAGTAGGATAGGGGGGTTGAACACCGGGGAGCTGTTTTTT	CASSRIGGLNTGELFF
TRBV30	once	TRBJ2-7	NA	TGTGCCTGGAGTAACGACGGAACCTACGAGCAGTACTTC	CAWSNDGTYEQYF
TRBV29-1	NA	TRBJ1-2	NA	TGCAGCTCAAAGACGGATGCCTCCGACTATGGCTACACCTTC	CSSKTDASDYGYTF
TRBV27	NA	TRBJ1-5	NA	TGTGCCAGCAGACCCGTGGGCCCAGGGATAAAGGATCAGCCCCAGCATTTT	CASRPVGPGIKDQPQHF